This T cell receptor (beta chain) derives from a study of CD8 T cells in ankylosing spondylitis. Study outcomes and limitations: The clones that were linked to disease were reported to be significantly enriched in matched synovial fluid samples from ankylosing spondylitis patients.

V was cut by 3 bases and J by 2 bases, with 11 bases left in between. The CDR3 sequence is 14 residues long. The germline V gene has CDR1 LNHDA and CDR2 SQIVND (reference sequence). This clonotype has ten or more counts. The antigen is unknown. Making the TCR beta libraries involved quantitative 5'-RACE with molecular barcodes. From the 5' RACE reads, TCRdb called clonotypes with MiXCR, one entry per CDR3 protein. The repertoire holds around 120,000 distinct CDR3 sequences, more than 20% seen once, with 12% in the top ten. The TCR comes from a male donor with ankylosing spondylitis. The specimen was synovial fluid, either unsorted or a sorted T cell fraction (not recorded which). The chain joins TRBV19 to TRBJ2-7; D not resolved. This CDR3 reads CASSIFGGTYEQYF. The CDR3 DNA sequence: TGTGCCAGTAGTATCTTCGGCGGTACCTACGAGCAGTACTTC.